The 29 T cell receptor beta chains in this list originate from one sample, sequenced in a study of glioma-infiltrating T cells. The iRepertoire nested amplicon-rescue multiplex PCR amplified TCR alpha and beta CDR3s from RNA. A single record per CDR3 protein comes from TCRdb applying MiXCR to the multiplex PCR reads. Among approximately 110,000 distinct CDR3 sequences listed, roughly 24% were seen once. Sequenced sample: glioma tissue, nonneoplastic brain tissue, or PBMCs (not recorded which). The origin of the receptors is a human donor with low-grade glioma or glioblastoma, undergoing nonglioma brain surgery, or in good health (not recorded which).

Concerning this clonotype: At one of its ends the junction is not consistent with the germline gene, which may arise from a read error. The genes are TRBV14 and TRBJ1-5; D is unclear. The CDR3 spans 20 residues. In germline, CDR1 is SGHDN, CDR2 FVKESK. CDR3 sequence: CASNQERESRTGYSNQPQHF. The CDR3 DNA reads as TGTGCCAGCAACCAAGAGAGGGAGTCAAGGACTGGTTATAGCAATCAGCCCCAGCATTTT.

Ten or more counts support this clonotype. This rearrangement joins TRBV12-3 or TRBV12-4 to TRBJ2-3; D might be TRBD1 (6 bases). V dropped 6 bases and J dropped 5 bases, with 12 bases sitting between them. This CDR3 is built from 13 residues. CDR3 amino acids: CASSASGEDTQYF. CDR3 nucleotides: TGTGCCAGCAGCGCTTCAGGGGAAGATACGCAGTATTTT.

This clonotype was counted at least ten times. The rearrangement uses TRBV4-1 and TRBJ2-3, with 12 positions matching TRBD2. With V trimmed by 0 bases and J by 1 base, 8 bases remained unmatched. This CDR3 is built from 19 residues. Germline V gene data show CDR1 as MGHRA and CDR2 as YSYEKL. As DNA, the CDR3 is TGCGCCAGCAGCCAAGATCGGGCTAGCGGGAGGGTCGGCACAGATACGCAGTATTTT. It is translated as CASSQDRASGRVGTDTQYF.

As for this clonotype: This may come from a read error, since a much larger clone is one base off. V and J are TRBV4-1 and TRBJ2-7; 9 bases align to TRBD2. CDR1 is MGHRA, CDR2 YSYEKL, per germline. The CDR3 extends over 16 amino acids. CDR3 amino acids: CASSQHSGSLLYEQCF. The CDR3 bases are TGCGCCAGCAGCCAACATAGCGGGAGTCTCCTCTACGAGCAGTGCTTC.

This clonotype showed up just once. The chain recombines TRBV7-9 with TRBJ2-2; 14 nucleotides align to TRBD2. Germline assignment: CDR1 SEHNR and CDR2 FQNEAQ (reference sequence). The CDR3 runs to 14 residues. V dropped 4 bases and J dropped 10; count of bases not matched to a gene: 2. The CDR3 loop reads CASSSGLAGAELFF. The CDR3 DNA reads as TGTGCCAGCAGCTCGGGACTAGCGGGGGCGGAGCTGTTTTTT.

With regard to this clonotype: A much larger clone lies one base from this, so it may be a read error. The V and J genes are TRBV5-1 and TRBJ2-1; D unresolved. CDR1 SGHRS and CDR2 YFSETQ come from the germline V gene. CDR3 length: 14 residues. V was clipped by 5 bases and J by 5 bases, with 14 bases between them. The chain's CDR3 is CASRLWGRNNEQFF. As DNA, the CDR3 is TGCGCCAGCAGGTTGTGGGGTAGGAACAATGAGCAGTTCTTC.

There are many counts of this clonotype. CDR3 nucleotide sequence: TGTGCCAGCTCACCAAGCGTACCGGGACAGGGGAACACTGAAGCTTTCTTT. This translates into CASSPSVPGQGNTEAFF. The chain recombines TRBV18 with TRBJ1-1, with 9 bases fitting TRBD1. The CDR3 is 17 amino acids. Germline values: CDR1 KGHSH, CDR2 LQKENI. V dropped 2 bases and J dropped 1; count of bases not matched to a gene: 8. Full variable domain (missing parts from reference TRBV18 and TRBJ1-1): NAGVMQNPRHLVRRRGQEARLRCSPMKGHSHVYWYRQLPEEGLKFMVYLQKENIIDESGMPKERFSAEFPKEGPSILRIQQVVRGDSAAYFCASSPSVPGQGNTEAFFGQGTRLTVV.

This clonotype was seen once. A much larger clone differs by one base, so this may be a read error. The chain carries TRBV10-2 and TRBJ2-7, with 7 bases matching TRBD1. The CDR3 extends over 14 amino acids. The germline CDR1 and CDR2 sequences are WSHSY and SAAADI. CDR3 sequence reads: CASRGGGLNCEQYF. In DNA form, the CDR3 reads TGTGCCAGCAGAGGGGGCGGACTGAACTGCGAGCAGTACTTC.

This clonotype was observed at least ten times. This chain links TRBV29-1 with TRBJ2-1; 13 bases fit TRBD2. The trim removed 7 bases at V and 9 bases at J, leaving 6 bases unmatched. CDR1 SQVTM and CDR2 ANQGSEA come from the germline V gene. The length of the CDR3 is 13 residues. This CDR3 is CSAWTSGSGEQFF. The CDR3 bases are TGCAGCGCTTGGACTAGCGGGAGCGGTGAGCAGTTCTTC.

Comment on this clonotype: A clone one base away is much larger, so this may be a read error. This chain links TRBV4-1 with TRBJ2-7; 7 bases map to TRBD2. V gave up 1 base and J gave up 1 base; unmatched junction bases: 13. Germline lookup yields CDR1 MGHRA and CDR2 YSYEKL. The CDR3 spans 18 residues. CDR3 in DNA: TGCGCCAGCAGCCAAGTAAGGGATAGCGGGCTACAATCCTACGAGCAGTACTTC. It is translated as CASSQVRDSGLQSYEQYF.

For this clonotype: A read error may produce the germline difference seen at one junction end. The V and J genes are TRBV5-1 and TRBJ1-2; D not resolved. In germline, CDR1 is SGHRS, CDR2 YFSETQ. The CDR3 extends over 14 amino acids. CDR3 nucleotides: TGCGCCAGCAACTTAAACGGTGAAGATTATGTCTACACCTTC. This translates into CASNLNGEDYVYTF.

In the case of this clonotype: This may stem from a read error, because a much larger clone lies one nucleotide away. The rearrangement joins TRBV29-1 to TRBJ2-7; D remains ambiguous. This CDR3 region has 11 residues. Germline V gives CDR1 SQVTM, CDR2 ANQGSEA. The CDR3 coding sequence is TGCAGCGTTGGAGGCGGCTACGAGAAGTACTTC. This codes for CSVGGGYEKYF.

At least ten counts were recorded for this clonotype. DNA for the CDR3: TGTGCCAGCAGCTCATCCATGGGAGCCCATTACGAGCAGTACTTC. Protein sequence: CASSSSMGAHYEQYF. This rearrangement joins TRBV7-8 to TRBJ2-7; TRBD2 is a possible D gene (5 bases). V was shortened by 4 bases and J by 4 bases, with 17 bases between the two germline ends. This CDR3 is 15 amino acids long. In germline, CDR1 is SGHVS, CDR2 FQNEAQ.

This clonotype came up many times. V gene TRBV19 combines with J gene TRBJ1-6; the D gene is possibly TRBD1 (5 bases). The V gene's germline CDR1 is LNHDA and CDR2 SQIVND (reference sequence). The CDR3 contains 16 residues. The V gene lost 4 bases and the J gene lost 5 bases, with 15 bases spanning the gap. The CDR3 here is CASSTGTGRDNSPLHF. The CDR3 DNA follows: TGTGCCAGTAGTACTGGCACGGGACGGGATAATTCACCCCTCCACTTT.

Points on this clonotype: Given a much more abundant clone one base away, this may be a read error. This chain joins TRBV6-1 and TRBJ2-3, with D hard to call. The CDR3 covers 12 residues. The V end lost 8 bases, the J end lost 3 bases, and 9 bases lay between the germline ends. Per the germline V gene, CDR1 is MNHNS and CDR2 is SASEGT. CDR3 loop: CASLDGTDTQYF. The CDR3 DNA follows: TGTGCCAGCTTGGACGGTACAGATACGCAGTATTTT.

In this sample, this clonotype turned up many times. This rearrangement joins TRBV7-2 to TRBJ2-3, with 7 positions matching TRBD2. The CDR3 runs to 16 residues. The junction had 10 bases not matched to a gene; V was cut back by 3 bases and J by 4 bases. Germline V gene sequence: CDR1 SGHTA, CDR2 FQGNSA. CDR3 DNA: TGTGCCAGCAGCTTTTCAAGCGGGACGGGCCCAGATACGCAGTATTTT. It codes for CASSFSSGTGPDTQYF.

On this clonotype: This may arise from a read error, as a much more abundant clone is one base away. CDR3 in DNA: TGTGCCAGCCGCTTCGGGGCAGCCGGACTGTCCTCTGGAAACACCATATATTTT. It translates to CASRFGAAGLSSGNTIYF. V is TRBV7-9 and J is TRBJ1-3; D is possibly TRBD1 (5 bases). Germline V CDR1 and CDR2: SEHNR, FQNEAQ (reference sequence). The CDR3 spans 18 residues.

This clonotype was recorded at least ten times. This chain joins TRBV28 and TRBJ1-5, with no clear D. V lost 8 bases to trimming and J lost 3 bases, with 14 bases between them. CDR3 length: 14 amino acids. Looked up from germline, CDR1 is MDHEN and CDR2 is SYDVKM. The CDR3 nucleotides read TGTGCCAGCGGTTCCCCCCCCAACAATCAGCCCCAGCATTTT. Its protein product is CASGSPPNNQPQHF.

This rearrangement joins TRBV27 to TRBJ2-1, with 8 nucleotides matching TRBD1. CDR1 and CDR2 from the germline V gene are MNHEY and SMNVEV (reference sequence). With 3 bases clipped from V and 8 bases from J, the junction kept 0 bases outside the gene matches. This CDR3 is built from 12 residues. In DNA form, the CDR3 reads TGTGCCAGCAGTTTGACAGGGGATGAGCAGTTCTTC. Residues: CASSLTGDEQFF.

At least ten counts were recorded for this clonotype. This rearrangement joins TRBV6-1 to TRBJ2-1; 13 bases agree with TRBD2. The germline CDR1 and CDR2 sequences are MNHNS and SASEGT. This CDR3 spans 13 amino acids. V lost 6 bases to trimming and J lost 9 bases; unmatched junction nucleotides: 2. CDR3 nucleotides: TGTGCCAGCAGCCGGACTAGCGGGAGTGAGCAGTTCTTC. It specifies CASSRTSGSEQFF.

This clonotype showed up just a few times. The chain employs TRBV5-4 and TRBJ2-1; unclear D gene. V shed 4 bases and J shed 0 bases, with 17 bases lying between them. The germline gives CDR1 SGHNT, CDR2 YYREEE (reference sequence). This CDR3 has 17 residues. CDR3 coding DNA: TGTGCCAGCAGCCCTCACCGGTCAGCCAGCTCCTACAATGAGCAGTTCTTC. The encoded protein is CASSPHRSASSYNEQFF.

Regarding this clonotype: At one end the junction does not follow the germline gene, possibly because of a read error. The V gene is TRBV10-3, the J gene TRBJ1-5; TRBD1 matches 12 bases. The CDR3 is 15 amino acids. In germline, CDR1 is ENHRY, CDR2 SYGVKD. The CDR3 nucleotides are TGTGCCATCAGTGCTGGGACAGGGGGCAATCAGCCCCATCATTTT. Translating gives CAISAGTGGNQPHHF.

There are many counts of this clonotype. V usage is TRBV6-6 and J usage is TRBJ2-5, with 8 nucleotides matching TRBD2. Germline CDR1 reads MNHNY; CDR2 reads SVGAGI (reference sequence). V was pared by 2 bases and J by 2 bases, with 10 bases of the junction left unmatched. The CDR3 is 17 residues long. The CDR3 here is CASSYRPLAAIQETQYF. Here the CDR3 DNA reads TGTGCCAGCAGTTACCGACCACTAGCGGCGATACAAGAGACCCAGTACTTC.

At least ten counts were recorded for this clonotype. The CDR3 DNA sequence: TGTGCCAGCAGTTTATACGGGGATGGCTACACCTTC. Translated: CASSLYGDGYTF. The chain combines TRBV27 with TRBJ1-2; D not certain. This CDR3 has 12 amino acids. The germline CDR1 and CDR2 sequences are MNHEY and SMNVEV (reference sequence). Deletions cut 1 base from V and 6 bases from J, with 6 bases between.

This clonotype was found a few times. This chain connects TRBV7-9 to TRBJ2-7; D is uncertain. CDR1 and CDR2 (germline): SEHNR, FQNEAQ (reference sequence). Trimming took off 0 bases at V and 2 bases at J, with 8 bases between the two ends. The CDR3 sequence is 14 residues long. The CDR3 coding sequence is TGTGCCAGCAGCTTAGCGAGGCAGCCCTACGAGCAGTACTTC. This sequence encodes CASSLARQPYEQYF.

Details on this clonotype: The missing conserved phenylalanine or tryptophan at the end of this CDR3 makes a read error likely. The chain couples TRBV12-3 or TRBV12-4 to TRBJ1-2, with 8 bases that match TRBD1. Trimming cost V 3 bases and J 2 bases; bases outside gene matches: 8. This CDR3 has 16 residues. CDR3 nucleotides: TGTGCCAGCAGTTTGGCTGGGGACAGGCAGAACTATGGCTACACCTCC. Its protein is CASSLAGDRQNYGYTS.

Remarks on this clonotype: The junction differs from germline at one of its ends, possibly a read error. DNA of the CDR3: TGTGGCAGCAGCCAAGATCATGGGGGTGAGCAGTTCTTC. Translation: CGSSQDHGGEQFF. The rearrangement uses TRBV14 and TRBJ2-1; tentatively, D is TRBD1 or TRBD2 (5 bases each). Germline CDR1 SGHDN, CDR2 FVKESK. The CDR3 runs to 13 residues.

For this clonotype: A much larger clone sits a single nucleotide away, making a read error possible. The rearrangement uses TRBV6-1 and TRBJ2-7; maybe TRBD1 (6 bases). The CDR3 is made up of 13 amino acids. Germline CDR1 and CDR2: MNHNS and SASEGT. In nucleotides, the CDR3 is TGTACCAGCAGTACGAGCCAGGGGTACGAGCAGTACTTC. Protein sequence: CTSSTSQGYEQYF.

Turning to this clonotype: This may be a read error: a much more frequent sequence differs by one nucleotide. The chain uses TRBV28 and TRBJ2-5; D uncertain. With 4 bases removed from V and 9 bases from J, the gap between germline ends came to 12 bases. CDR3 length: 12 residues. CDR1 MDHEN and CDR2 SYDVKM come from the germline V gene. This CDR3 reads CASSSGSKSQYF. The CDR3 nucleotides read TGTGCCAGCAGTTCCGGCAGCAAGTCCCAGTACTTC.